This is a list of T cell receptor beta chains from one sample in a study of blood T cell repertoires in COVID-19. TCRdb's table, derived via immunoSEQ multiplex PCR, lists solely in-frame clones and lacks some. The sample has almost 200,000 clones; 80% to 90% are singletons. The sequencing sample was made of peripheral blood. The receptors were sampled from a woman in her sixties or seventies with acute or convalescent COVID-19. CDR3s include the opening cysteine and the closing phenylalanine or tryptophan. The D gene is left open where the match is weak. Not every row has a clone size; where given, it reads once, few, many or a size class.

J | D | size | V | CDR3 | DNA
TRBJ1-3 | . | . | TRBV6-6 | CASSPVGGGRSGNTIYF | TGTGCCAGCAGTCCCGTGGGAGGGGGACGTTCAGGAAACACCATATATTTT
TRBJ2-7 | . | . | TRBV7-3 | CASSPLRSSSYEQYF | TGTGCCAGCAGCCCCTTGCGGTCTAGCTCCTACGAGCAGTACTTC
TRBJ1-2 | . | . | TRBV3-1/TRBV3-2 | CASGGTTGGYTF | TGTGCCAGCGGGGGGACTACCGGTGGCTACACCTTC
TRBJ2-7 | . | . | TRBV29-1 | CSVGTRGTEQYF | TGCAGCGTTGGGACGCGGGGTACCGAGCAGTACTTC
TRBJ1-4 | TRBD1 | . | TRBV7-2 | CASSLRGRNEKLFF | TGTGCCAGCAGCTTGAGGGGGCGGAATGAAAAACTGTTTTTT
TRBJ1-4 | . | . | TRBV28 | CASSTRQRKLFF | TGTGCCAGCAGTACTCGACAGAGAAAACTGTTTTTT
TRBJ1-1 | TRBD1 | few | TRBV12-3/TRBV12-4 | CASTITGGTEAFF | TGTGCCAGCACCATCACAGGGGGCACTGAAGCTTTCTTT
TRBJ2-7 | TRBD2 | few | TRBV7-9 | CASSSGLAVYEQYF | TGTGCCAGCAGCTCGGGACTAGCGGTCTACGAGCAGTACTTC
TRBJ2-3 | . | . | TRBV12-3/TRBV12-4 | CASSLLETDTQYF | TGTGCCAGCAGTTTACTAGAAACAGATACGCAGTATTTT
TRBJ2-7 | TRBD2 | . | TRBV18 | CASSRAGGTYEQYF | TGTGCCAGCTCACGGGCGGGAGGGACCTACGAGCAGTACTTC
TRBJ2-2 | TRBD2 | . | TRBV7-2 | CASSLEGRGGTGELFF | TGTGCCAGCAGCTTGGAGGGGAGGGGCGGCACCGGGGAGCTGTTTTTT
TRBJ2-5 | TRBD2 | . | TRBV5-1 | CASSPGLAGQQETQYF | TGCGCCAGCAGCCCGGGACTAGCGGGGCAACAAGAGACCCAGTACTTC
TRBJ1-2 | . | . | TRBV15 | CATSTFRVTNYGYTF | TGTGCCACCAGCACGTTCAGGGTGACCAACTATGGCTACACCTTC
TRBJ2-7 | . | . | TRBV7-8 | CASSFDETGTPKRARDEQYF | TGTGCCAGCAGCTTTGATGAGACCGGGACACCAAAAAGGGCTCGGGACGAGCAGTACTTC
TRBJ2-2 | TRBD2 | . | TRBV6-5 | CASLYSGRAVGELFF | TGTGCCAGCCTATACAGCGGGAGGGCCGTCGGGGAGCTGTTTTTT
TRBJ1-2 | TRBD1 | . | TRBV4-1 | CASSGQGANYGYTF | TGCGCCAGCAGCGGACAGGGGGCTAACTATGGCTACACCTTC
TRBJ2-6 | TRBD1 | . | TRBV10-3 | CAISLGQDYSGANVLTF | TGTGCCATCAGCCTGGGACAGGATTACTCTGGGGCCAACGTCCTGACTTTC
TRBJ2-1 | TRBD1 | . | TRBV28 | CASRDTGTGWYNEQFF | TGTGCCAGCAGGGATACCGGGACAGGGTGGTACAATGAGCAGTTCTTC
TRBJ2-1 | . | . | TRBV12-3/TRBV12-4 | CASSTSSYNEQFF | TGTGCCAGTTCCACGAGCTCCTACAATGAGCAGTTCTTC
TRBJ1-1 | . | . | TRBV6-6 | CASSLPGTEAFF | TGTGCCAGCAGCCTCCCGGGCACTGAAGCTTTCTTT
TRBJ1-3 | . | few | TRBV18 | CASSPTEAGNTIYF | TGTGCCAGCTCCCCGACAGAAGCTGGAAACACCATATATTTT
TRBJ2-2 | TRBD2 | . | TRBV3-1/TRBV3-2 | CASSQVRTGGTGELFF | TGTGCCAGCAGCCAAGTGAGGACGGGAGGCACCGGGGAGCTGTTTTTT
TRBJ1-2 | . | . | TRBV5-6 | CASSSNKFTYGYTF | TGTGCCAGCAGCAGTAACAAGTTCACCTATGGCTACACCTTC
TRBJ2-2 | TRBD2 | . | TRBV5-4 | CASSPRASGGPNTGELFF | TGTGCCAGCAGCCCGAGGGCTAGCGGGGGGCCGAACACCGGGGAGCTGTTTTTT
TRBJ1-4 | TRBD1 | . | TRBV29-1 | CSAWTGANEKLFF | TGCAGCGCTTGGACAGGTGCAAATGAAAAACTGTTTTTT
TRBJ1-1 | TRBD1 | . | TRBV6-2/TRBV6-3 | CASSPLTGGASTEAFF | TGTGCCAGCAGCCCGTTGACAGGGGGCGCGAGCACTGAAGCTTTCTTT
TRBJ1-3 | . | . | TRBV4-2 | CASSQVARTIGSGNTIYF | TGTGCCAGCAGCCAAGTGGCGAGGACCATAGGGAGTGGAAACACCATATATTTT
TRBJ1-4 | TRBD1 | . | TRBV7-2 | CASSLIGQGSNEKLFF | TGTGCCAGCAGCCTTATTGGACAGGGCAGTAATGAAAAACTGTTTTTT
TRBJ2-3 | TRBD1 | once | TRBV19 | CASNRGSTDTQYF | TGTGCCAGTAACAGGGGTAGCACAGATACGCAGTATTTT